The source of this T cell receptor beta chain is a study of beta chain features in type 1 diabetes. Whole-study results and caveats: Unsettled here was the matter of whether HLA type influences TCRB rearrangement. Reads derived from cDNA could over-represent cells showing high TCR expression. A PCR bias possibly favoring shorter templates would apply equally to patients and controls. Type 1 diabetes patients had fewer VDJ junction insertions and more deletions. Across all four CD4+ subsets, people with type 1 diabetes showed modestly shorter TCRB CDR3s.

There are a few counts of this clone. What it binds is unknown. The same CDR3 also results from other DNA sequences found in this sample. As every portion of the isolated RNA was reverse transcribed, the sequencing read expressed TCRB transcripts. TCRdb keeps only in-frame clones here, not all; method: immunoSEQ multiplex PCR. The table includes around 150,000 clones, around 8.3% detected once. V lost 0 bases to trimming and J lost 2 bases; unmatched junction nucleotides: 0. The CDR3 is 16 residues long. Germline assignment: CDR1 KGHSH and CDR2 LQKENI. Sample: central memory CD4+ T cells from blood. The genes are TRBV18 and TRBJ2-2, with 10 bases lining up with TRBD1. The source of this sequence is a woman aged 18-30 years with type 1 diabetes. The CDR3 spells CASSPPTGGNTGELFF. The CDR3 region has the DNA TGTGCCAGCTCACCACCGACAGGGGGCAACACCGGGGAGCTGTTTTTT.